Following are 6 T cell receptor beta chains from one sample sequenced in a study of CXCR3-negative and CXCR3-positive naive CD8 T cells (dated by TCRdb to between 2017 and 2020). General conclusions and limits of the study: Compared with CXCR3-negative naive cells, CXCR3-positive naive cells had TRB CDR3s with higher hydrophobicity (lower Kidera factor 4), lower energy, and higher strength and volume indices.

The reads were generated on a NextSeq 550. The Human TCR Profiling Kit (MiLaboratory) was used to make UMI-labeled 5' RACE TRB cDNA libraries. Following TCRdb reprocessing, every CDR3 protein sequence forms one entry, and DNA is not provided. This sample's table contains 140,000 to 150,000 distinct CDR3 sequences. Jointly, the top ten make up 0.25% to 0.3% of the sample. No antigen has been assigned to these receptors. Sequences were obtained from naive CXCR3+ CD8+ T cells from blood. The meaning of the sample's cell subset or site label: CD45RO-CCR7+CD27+CD95- naive CD8+ T cells expressing CXCR3 (TNR3+). Receptor source: a human donor in good health. Some clones in this sample may be carry-over from other donors' samples.

The genes are TRBV29-1 and TRBJ2-7; TCRdb selects TRBD1, and the lack of DNA leaves this call unchecked. The CDR3 loop spans 14 amino acids. Germline V gene sequence: CDR1 SQVTM, CDR2 ANQGSEA. CDR3 sequence reads: CSVESPTENYEQYF.

The V call is TRBV13, the J call TRBJ1-1; checking the TCRdb D call of TRBD1 is not possible without DNA. Germline values: CDR1 PRHDT, CDR2 FYEKMQ (reference sequence). This CDR3 contains 16 residues. CDR3: CASSPGGAGGFTEAFF.

The chain uses TRBV11-2 and TRBJ1-2; there is no DNA to check the TCRdb D call of TRBD1. Germline CDR1 SGHAT, CDR2 FQNNGV. This CDR3 is 14 amino acids long. The CDR3 loop reads CASSSGDSPGGYTF.

V is TRBV4-2 and J is TRBJ2-3; with no DNA, the TCRdb D assignment of TRBD1 cannot be verified. Looked up from germline, CDR1 is LGHNA and CDR2 is YNFKEQ. The CDR3 covers 15 residues. The CDR3 loop is CASSQDGGPTDTQYF.

The chain couples TRBV6-2 or TRBV6-3 to TRBJ2-1; absent DNA, TCRdb's TRBD1 call cannot be checked. Germline loops: CDR1 MNHEY, CDR2 SVGEGT. The CDR3 contains 16 residues. The chain's CDR3 is CSSSYPPQGAYNEQFF.

This chain joins TRBV5-1 and TRBJ2-3; the D gene TCRdb calls, TRBD1, cannot be checked with no DNA. Germline V CDR1 and CDR2: SGHRS, YFSETQ. The CDR3 is made up of 16 amino acids. This chain's CDR3 is CASSAESGLRVDTQYF.